The TCR beta chain described here comes from a study of cytomegalovirus exposure and HLA in healthy donors. Turning to the study itself: In a previous analysis, approximately 110 million unique TCR beta sequences were found from 150 million to 200 million T cells.

Use of 60 Vbeta and 13 Jbeta primers characterized the PCR. Profiling relied on immunoSEQ multiplex PCR, and the TCRdb table lists in-frame clones only, not all of them. The top ten clones hold less than 3.5% of a sample with fewer than 150,000 clones, about 78% of them seen once. The V gene end was trimmed by 5 bases and the J gene end by 3 bases; junction bases not matched to a gene: 9. The CDR3 runs 15 residues. The germline gives CDR1 SGHVS, CDR2 FQNEAQ. The source is a male donor in good health and CMV-seronegative. Specimen: PBMCs. The chain recombines TRBV7-8 with TRBJ1-1; 7 nucleotides line up with TRBD1. The CDR3 reads CASSKINRGDTEAFF. The DNA of the CDR3 is TGTGCCAGCAGCAAAATCAACAGGGGAGACACTGAAGCTTTCTTT.